This T cell receptor (beta chain) was sequenced in a study of cytomegalovirus exposure and HLA in healthy donors. On the study more broadly: An earlier analysis identified fewer than 130 million unique TCR beta sequences in 150 million to 200 million T cells.

Per the germline V gene, CDR1 is KGHSH and CDR2 is LQKENI. The CDR3 loop spans 17 amino acids. V shed 2 bases and J shed 5 bases, with 18 bases lying between them. PCR involved 60 Vbeta and 13 Jbeta primers. TCRdb keeps only in-frame clones here, not all; method: immunoSEQ multiplex PCR. Of roughly 150,000 clones detected, 75% to 85% appear once; the ten largest clones hold 0.96%. The source of this sequence is a girl between 2 and 10 years old in good health and CMV-seropositive. The material sequenced was PBMCs. This chain links TRBV18 with TRBJ1-4, with D perhaps matching TRBD1 (6 bases). In DNA, the CDR3 is TGTGCCAGCTCACCAGTCGCCGGGCCCCAGGGGAATGAAAAACTGTTTTTT. It specifies CASSPVAGPQGNEKLFF. Combining the CDR3 with reference TRBV18 and TRBJ1-4 gives the whole variable domain NAGVMQNPRHLVRRRGQEARLRCSPMKGHSHVYWYRQLPEEGLKFMVYLQKENIIDESGMPKERFSAEFPKEGPSILRIQQVVRGDSAAYFCASSPVAGPQGNEKLFFGSGTQLSVL.